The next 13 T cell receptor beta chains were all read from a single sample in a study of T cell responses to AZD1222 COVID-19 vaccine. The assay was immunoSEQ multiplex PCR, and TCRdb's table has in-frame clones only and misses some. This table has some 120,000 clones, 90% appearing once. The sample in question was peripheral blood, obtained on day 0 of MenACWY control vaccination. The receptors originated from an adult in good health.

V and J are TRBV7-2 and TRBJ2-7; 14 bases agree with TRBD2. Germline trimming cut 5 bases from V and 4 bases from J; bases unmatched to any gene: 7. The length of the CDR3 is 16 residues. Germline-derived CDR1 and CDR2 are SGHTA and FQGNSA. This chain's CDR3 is CASSQGTSGSAYEQYF. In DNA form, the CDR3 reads TGTGCCAGCAGCCAAGGGACTAGCGGGAGTGCTTACGAGCAGTACTTC.

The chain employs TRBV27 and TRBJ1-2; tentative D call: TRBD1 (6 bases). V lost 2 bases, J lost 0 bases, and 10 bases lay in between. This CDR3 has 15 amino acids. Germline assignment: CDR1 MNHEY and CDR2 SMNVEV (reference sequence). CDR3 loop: CASSLRGAPNYGYTF. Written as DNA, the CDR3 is TGTGCCAGCAGTTTACGGGGGGCGCCTAACTATGGCTACACCTTC.

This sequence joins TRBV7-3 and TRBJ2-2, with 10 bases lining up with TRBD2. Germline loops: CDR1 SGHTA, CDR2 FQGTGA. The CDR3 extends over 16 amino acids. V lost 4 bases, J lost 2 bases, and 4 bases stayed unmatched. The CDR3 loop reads CASSYRTSGNTGELFF. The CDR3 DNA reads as TGTGCCAGCAGCTACCGGACTAGCGGAAACACCGGGGAGCTGTTTTTT.

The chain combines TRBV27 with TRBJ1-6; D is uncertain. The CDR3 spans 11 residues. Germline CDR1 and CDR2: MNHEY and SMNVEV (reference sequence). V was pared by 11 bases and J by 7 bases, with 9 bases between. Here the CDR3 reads CASMGNSPLHF. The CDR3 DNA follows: TGTGCCTCCATGGGGAATTCACCCCTCCACTTT.

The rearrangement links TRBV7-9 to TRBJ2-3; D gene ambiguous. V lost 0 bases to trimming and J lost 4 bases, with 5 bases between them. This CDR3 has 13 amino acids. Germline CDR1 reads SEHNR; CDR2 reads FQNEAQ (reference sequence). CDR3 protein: CASSLAGPDTQYF. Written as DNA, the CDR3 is TGTGCCAGCAGCTTAGCTGGCCCAGATACGCAGTATTTT.

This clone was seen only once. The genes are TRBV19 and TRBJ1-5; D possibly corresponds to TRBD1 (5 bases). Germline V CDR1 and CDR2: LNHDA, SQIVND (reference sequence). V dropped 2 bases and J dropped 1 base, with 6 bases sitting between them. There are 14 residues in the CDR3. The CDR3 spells CASSIWDSNQPQHF. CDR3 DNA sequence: TGTGCCAGTAGTATATGGGACAGCAATCAGCCCCAGCATTTT.

The CDR3 DNA reads as TGTGCCAGCAGCCAACAGCTCAGCTATGGCTACACCTTC. It yields the protein CASSQQLSYGYTF. The genes are TRBV3-1 (or the pseudogene TRBV3-2) and TRBJ1-2; D remains unclear. Trimming pared 2 bases from V and 4 bases from J, leaving 8 bases between. This CDR3 region has 13 residues. Germline-derived CDR1 and CDR2 are LGHDT and YNNKEL (reference sequence).

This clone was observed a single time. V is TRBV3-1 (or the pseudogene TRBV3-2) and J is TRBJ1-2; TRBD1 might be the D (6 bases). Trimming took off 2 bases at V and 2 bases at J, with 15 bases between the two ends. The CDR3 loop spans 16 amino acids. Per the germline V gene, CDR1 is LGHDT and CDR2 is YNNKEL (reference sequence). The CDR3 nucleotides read TGTGCCAGCAGCCAAAGGGGGGGACGGTTGAACTATGGCTACACCTTC. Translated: CASSQRGGRLNYGYTF.

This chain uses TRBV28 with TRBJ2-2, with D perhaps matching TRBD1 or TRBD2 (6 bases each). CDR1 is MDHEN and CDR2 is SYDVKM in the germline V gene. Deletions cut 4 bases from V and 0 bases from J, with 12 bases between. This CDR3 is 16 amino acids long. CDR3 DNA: TGTGCCAGCAGTTGGGCGGGACACCCGAACACCGGGGAGCTGTTTTTT. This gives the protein CASSWAGHPNTGELFF.

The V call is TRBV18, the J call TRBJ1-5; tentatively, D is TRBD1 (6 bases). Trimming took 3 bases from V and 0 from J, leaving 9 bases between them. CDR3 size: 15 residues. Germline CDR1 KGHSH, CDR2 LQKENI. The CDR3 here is CASSPGQYSNQPQHF. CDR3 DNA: TGTGCCAGCTCACCTGGACAGTATAGCAATCAGCCCCAGCATTTT.

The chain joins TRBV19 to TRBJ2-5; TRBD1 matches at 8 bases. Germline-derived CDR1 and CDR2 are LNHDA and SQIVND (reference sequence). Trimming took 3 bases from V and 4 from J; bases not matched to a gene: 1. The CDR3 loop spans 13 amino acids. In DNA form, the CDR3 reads TGTGCCAGTAGTATGCAGGGGGCAGAGACCCAGTACTTC. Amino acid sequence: CASSMQGAETQYF. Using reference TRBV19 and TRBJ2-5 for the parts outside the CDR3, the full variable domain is DGGITQSPKYLFRKEGQNVTLSCEQNLNHDAMYWYRQDPGQGLRLIYYSQIVNDFQKGDIAEGYSVSREKKESFPLTVTSAQKNPTAFYLCASSMQGAETQYFGPGTRLLVL.

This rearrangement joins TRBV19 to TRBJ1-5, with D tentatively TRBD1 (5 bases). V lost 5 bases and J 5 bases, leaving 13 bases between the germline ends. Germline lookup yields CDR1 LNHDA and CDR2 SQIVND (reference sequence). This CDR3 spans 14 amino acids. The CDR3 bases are TGTGCCAGTAGTCCGGGACCTAGGGATCAGCCCCAGCATTTT. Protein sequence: CASSPGPRDQPQHF. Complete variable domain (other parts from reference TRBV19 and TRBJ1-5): DGGITQSPKYLFRKEGQNVTLSCEQNLNHDAMYWYRQDPGQGLRLIYYSQIVNDFQKGDIAEGYSVSREKKESFPLTVTSAQKNPTAFYLCASSPGPRDQPQHFGDGTRLSIL.

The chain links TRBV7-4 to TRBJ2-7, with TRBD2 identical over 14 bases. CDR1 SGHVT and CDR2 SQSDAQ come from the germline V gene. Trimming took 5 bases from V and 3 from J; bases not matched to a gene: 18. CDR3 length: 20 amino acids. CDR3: CASSARLAGGPYYKIYEQYF. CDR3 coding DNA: TGTGCCAGCAGCGCACGACTAGCGGGAGGGCCATATTATAAGATCTACGAGCAGTACTTC.